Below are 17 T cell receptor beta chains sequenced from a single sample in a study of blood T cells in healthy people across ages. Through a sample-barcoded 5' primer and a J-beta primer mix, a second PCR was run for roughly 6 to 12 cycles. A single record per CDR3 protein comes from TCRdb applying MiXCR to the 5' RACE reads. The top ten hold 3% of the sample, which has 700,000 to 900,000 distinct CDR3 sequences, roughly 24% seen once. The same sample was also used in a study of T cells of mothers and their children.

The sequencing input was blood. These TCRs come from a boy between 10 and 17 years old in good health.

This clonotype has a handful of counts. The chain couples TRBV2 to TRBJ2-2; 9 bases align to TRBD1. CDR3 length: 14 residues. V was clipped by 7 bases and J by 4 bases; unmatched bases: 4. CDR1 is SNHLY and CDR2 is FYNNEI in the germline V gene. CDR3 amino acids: CASNHRGPTGELFF. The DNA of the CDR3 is TGTGCCAGCAACCACAGGGGGCCCACCGGGGAGCTGTTTTTT. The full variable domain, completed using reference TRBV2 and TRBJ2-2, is EPEVTQTPSHQVTQMGQEVILRCVPISNHLYFYWYRQILGQKVEFLVSFYNNEISEKSEIFDDQFSVERPDGSNFTLKIRSTKLEDSAMYFCASNHRGPTGELFFGEGSRLTVL.

The CDR3 DNA reads as TGTGCCAGCAGCGTAGCTACGACTAGCGGTTGGGAGACCCAGTACTTC. Its translation is CASSVATTSGWETQYF. V is TRBV9 and J is TRBJ2-5; 9 bases match TRBD2. The germline gives CDR1 SGDLS, CDR2 YYNGEE. CDR3 length equals 16 residues. Losses at the gene ends were 0 bases for V and 5 bases for J; bases not matched to a gene: 8.

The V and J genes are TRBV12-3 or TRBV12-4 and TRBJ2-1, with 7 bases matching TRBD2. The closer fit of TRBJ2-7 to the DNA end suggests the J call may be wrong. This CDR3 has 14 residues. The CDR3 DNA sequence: TGTGCCAGCACCCGGGGGGAACCTCCCTACGAGCAGTACTTC. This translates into CASTRGEPPYEQYF.

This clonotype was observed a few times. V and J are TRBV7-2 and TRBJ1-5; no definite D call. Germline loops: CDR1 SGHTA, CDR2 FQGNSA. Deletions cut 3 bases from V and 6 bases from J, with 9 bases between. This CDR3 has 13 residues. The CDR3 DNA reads TGTGCCAGCAGCTTCCCGGGAAGTCAGCCCCAGCATTTT. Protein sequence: CASSFPGSQPQHF.

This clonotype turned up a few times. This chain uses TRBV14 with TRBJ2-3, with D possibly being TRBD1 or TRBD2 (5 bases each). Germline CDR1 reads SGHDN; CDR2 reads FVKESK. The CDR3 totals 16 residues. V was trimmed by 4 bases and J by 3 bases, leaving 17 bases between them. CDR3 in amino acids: CASSPRPGRKTDTQYF. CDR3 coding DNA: TGTGCCAGCAGCCCCCGCCCGGGACGGAAGACAGATACGCAGTATTTT.

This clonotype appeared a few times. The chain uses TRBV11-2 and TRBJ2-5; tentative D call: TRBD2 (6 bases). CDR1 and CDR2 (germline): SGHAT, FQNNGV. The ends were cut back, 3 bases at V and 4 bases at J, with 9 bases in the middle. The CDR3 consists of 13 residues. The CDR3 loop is CASSFVGGETQYF. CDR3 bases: TGTGCCAGCAGCTTTGTGGGGGGAGAGACCCAGTACTTC.

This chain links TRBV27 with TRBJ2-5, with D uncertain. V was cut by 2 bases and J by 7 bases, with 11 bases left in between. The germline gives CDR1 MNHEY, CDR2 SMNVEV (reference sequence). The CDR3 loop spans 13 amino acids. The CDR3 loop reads CASSLDRRTTQYF. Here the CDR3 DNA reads TGTGCCAGCAGTTTAGATAGACGGACGACCCAGTACTTC.

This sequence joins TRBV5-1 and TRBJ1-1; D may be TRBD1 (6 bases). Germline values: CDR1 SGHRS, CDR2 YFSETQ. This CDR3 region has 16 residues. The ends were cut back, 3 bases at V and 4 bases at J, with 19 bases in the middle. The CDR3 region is CASSWRAGKGVTEAFF. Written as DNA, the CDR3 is TGCGCCAGCAGCTGGCGGGCCGGGAAGGGGGTCACTGAAGCTTTCTTT.

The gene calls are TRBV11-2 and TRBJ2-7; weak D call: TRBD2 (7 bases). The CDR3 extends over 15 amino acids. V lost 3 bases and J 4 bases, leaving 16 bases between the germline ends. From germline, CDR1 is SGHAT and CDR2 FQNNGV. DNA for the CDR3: TGTGCCAGCAGCTTTGAGGGCGGGGGCAGGTACGAGCAGTACTTC. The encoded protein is CASSFEGGGRYEQYF.

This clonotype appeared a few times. Written as DNA, the CDR3 is TGCGCCAGCAGCTTGAGTCCGGGGAGGGTCGGCCAAGAGACCCAGTACTTC. Encoded protein: CASSLSPGRVGQETQYF. The V gene is TRBV5-1, the J gene TRBJ2-5, with 7 nucleotides matching TRBD2. The V and J ends lost 1 base and 1 base, in that order; junction bases with no gene match: 10. The CDR3 covers 17 residues. The V gene's germline CDR1 is SGHRS and CDR2 YFSETQ.

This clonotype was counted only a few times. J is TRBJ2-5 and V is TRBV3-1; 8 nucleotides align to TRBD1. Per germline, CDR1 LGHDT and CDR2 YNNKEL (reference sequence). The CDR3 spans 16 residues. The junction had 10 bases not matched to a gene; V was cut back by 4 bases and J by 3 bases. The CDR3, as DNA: TGTGCCAGCAGCCGCCCGGGACAGGAGGCGAAAGAGACCCAGTACTTC. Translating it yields CASSRPGQEAKETQYF.

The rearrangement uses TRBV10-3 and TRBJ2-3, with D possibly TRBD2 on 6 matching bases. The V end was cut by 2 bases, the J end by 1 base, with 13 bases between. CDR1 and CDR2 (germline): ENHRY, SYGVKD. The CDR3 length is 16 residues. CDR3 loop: CAISEVTGGGTDTQYF. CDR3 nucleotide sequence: TGTGCCATCAGTGAGGTGACTGGAGGGGGCACAGATACGCAGTATTTT.

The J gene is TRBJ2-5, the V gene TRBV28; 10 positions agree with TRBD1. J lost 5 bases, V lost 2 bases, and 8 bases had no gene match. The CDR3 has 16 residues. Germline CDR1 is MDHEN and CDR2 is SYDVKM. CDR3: CASSLMGTGAFETQYF. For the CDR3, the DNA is TGTGCCAGCAGTTTAATGGGGACAGGGGCTTTTGAGACCCAGTACTTC.

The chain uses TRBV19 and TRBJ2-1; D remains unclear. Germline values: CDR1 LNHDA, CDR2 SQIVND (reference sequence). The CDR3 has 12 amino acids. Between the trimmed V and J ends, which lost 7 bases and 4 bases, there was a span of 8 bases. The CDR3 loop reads CASKSPYNEQFF. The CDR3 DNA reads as TGTGCCAGTAAGAGCCCTTACAATGAGCAGTTCTTC.

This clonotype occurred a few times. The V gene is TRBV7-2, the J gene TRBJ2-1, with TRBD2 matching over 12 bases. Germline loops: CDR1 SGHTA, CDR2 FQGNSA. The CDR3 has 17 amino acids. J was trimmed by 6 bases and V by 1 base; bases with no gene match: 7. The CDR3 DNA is TGTGCCAGCAGCTTAGGAGGTACTAGCGGGGGGCCCAATGAGCAGTTCTTC. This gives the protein CASSLGGTSGGPNEQFF.

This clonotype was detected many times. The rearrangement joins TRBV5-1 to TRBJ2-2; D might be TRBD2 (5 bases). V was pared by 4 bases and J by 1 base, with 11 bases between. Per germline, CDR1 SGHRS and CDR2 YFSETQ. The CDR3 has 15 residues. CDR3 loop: CASSPGELNTGELFF. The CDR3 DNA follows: TGCGCCAGCAGCCCCGGGGAACTGAACACCGGGGAGCTGTTTTTT.

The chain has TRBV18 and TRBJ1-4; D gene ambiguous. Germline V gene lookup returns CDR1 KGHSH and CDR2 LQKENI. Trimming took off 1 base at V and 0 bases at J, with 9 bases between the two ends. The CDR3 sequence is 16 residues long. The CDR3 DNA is TGTGCCAGCTCACCACGGCTCTATGCAACTAATGAAAAACTGTTTTTT. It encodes CASSPRLYATNEKLFF.